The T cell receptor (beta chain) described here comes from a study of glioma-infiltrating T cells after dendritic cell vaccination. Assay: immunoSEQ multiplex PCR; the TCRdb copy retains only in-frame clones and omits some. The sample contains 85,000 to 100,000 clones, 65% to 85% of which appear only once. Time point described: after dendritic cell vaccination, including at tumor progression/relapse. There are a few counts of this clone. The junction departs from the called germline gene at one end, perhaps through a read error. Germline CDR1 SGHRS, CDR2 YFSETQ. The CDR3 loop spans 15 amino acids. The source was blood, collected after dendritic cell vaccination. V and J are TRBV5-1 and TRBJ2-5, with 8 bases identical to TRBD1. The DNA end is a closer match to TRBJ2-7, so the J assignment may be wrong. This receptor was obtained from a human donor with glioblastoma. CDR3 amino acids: CASRLGQDISYEQYF. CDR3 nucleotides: TGCGCCAGCAGATTGGGACAGGACATCTCCTACGAGCAGTACTTC.